The source of this T cell receptor beta chain is a study of shared clonotypes between healthy human individuals. There are many counts of this clone. Its antigen remains unidentified. The CDR3 has 15 amino acids. Trimming shortened V by 5 bases and J by 3 bases, and 14 bases separated the two germline ends. Germline CDR1 LNHDA, CDR2 SQIVND (reference sequence). The assay was immunoSEQ multiplex PCR, and TCRdb's table has in-frame clones only and misses some. Altogether around 720,000 clones are present, roughly 72% being singletons, with the ten largest covering 1.5% to 2%. Study-wide findings and caveats: In contrast to clonotypes shared by all four donors, non-shared clonotypes had lower generation probabilities.

The sample taken for sequencing was memory CD4+ T cells sorted from blood. As for subset: CD45RA-negative fraction. The V call is TRBV19, the J call TRBJ2-1; D remains unclear. The clonotype originates from a woman aged 25-40 years in good health. CDR3: CASSPATGDYNEQFF. Here the CDR3 DNA reads TGTGCCAGTAGTCCGGCGACTGGGGACTACAATGAGCAGTTCTTC.